The present TCR beta chain was sequenced within a study of cytomegalovirus exposure and HLA in healthy donors. Study conclusions and caveats: Later analysis associated a missense DCLRE1C variant with TCR beta V- and J-gene trimming. There were under 200 TCR beta chains listed as cytomegalovirus-associated.

About this clone itself: Antigen: not known.

The primer mix had 60 Vbeta and 13 Jbeta primers. TCRdb's table, derived via immunoSEQ multiplex PCR, lists solely in-frame clones and lacks some. The table has more than 140,000 clones, roughly four fifths seen once; the top ten hold about 5.2%. The clonotype was recovered from a man aged 25-40 years in good health and CMV-seropositive. The sequencing input was PBMCs.

The CDR3 bases are TGTGCCAGCAGCTTTAGCGGGAGGGTGAGCGATGAGCAGTTCTTC. Protein product: CASSFSGRVSDEQFF. This rearrangement joins TRBV5-4 to TRBJ2-1, with TRBD2 matching over 11 bases. The V segment lost 2 bases and the J segment 8 bases; nucleotides outside the gene matches: 6. The CDR3 runs to 15 residues. Looked up from germline, CDR1 is SGHNT and CDR2 is YYREEE (reference sequence).